The 17 T cell receptor beta chains below all came from one sample that was sequenced in a study of PD-1 blockade in classical Hodgkin lymphoma. The data were produced by immunoSEQ multiplex PCR, yet TCRdb's version contains in-frame clones alone and is incomplete. The table includes tens of thousands of clones, 81% detected once. The time point denotes: cycle 4 day 1 (C4D1), after about 6 weeks of nivolumab. All patients relapsed after autologous stem cell transplantation, and brentuximab vedotin exposure varied. The input for sequencing was peripheral blood mononuclear cells (PBMCs), taken before the fourth cycle of nivolumab. All receptors come from a human donor with classical Hodgkin lymphoma.

The chain's CDR3 is CASSAPDRSFVFGGYTF. As DNA, the CDR3 is TGTGCCAGCAGCGCGCCTGACAGGTCGTTTGTGTTCGGGGGCTACACCTTC. The chain links TRBV21-1 to TRBJ1-2; no check of the table's D call, TRBD1, against the DNA was made. TRBV21-1 is noted as a pseudogene. CDR3 length: 17 amino acids.

This rearrangement joins TRBV5-1 to TRBJ1-1; TRBD1 might be the D (6 bases). This CDR3 contains 13 residues. V was clipped by 6 bases and J by 3 bases, with 12 bases between them. The germline CDR1 and CDR2 sequences are SGHRS and YFSETQ. The DNA for the CDR3 is TGCGCCAGCACCCTCGGACAGTACACTGAAGCTTTCTTT. Protein sequence: CASTLGQYTEAFF.

This clone came up a few times. This rearrangement joins TRBV6-1 to TRBJ2-7; D possibly corresponds to TRBD2 (5 bases). Trimming removed 6 bases from V and 2 bases from J, with 8 bases in between. CDR1 MNHNS and CDR2 SASEGT come from the germline V gene. The CDR3 runs 12 residues. The CDR3 loop is CASRVGTYEQYF. CDR3 nucleotides: TGTGCCAGCAGGGTCGGGACCTACGAGCAGTACTTC.

The chain uses TRBV30 and TRBJ1-5, with unresolved D. There are 14 residues in the CDR3. V was shortened by 0 bases and J by 3 bases, with 9 bases between the two germline ends. Germline CDR1 is GTSNPN and CDR2 is SVGIG (reference sequence). The CDR3 loop is CAWSVQSTNQPQHF. CDR3 sequence (DNA): TGTGCCTGGAGTGTACAATCCACCAATCAGCCCCAGCATTTT. Together with reference TRBV30 and TRBJ1-5, the CDR3 gives the full variable domain: SQTIHQWPATLVQPVGSPLSLECTVEGTSNPNLYWYRQAAGRGLQLLFYSVGIGQISSEVPQNLSASRPQDRQFILSSKKLLLSDSGFYLCAWSVQSTNQPQHFGDGTRLSIL.

Concerning this clone: This sample includes further DNA sequences coding for the same CDR3. This chain joins TRBV5-1 and TRBJ1-6; the D gene is possibly TRBD1 (5 bases). The CDR3 is 13 amino acids. Germline V gene data show CDR1 as SGHRS and CDR2 as YFSETQ. With 4 bases removed from V and 10 bases from J, the gap between germline ends came to 12 bases. CDR3 in DNA: TGCGCCAGCAGCGCGACAGCATCCTCACCCCTCCACTTT. It specifies CASSATASSPLHF.

This chain's CDR3 is CASSQDPGGGMYEQYF. CDR3 sequence (DNA): TGTGCCAGCAGCCAAGATCCCGGGGGGGGCATGTACGAGCAGTACTTC. This sequence joins TRBV14 and TRBJ2-7; 8 bases are shared with TRBD2. This CDR3 contains 16 residues. V dropped 0 bases and J dropped 4; count of bases not matched to a gene: 8. Germline assignment: CDR1 SGHDN and CDR2 FVKESK.

This sequence joins TRBV7-6 and TRBJ2-7; 8 nucleotides agree with TRBD1. This CDR3 has 17 amino acids. V was pared by 1 base and J by 1 base, with 9 bases of the junction left unmatched. CDR1 is SGHVS, CDR2 FNYEAQ, per germline. This CDR3 reads CASSLDPIQGASYEQYF. The DNA for the CDR3 is TGTGCCAGCAGCTTAGACCCCATCCAGGGGGCATCCTACGAGCAGTACTTC.

V usage is TRBV2 and J usage is TRBJ2-3, with 8 bases aligning to TRBD1. The CDR3 length is 14 residues. Trimming removed 7 bases from V and 5 bases from J; junction bases left unmatched: 8. The germline V gene encodes CDR1 SNHLY and CDR2 FYNNEI. This chain's CDR3 is CASTSGGTGDTQYF. The CDR3 DNA follows: TGTGCCAGCACCTCAGGGGGCACTGGAGATACGCAGTATTTT.

The chain joins TRBV11-3 to TRBJ2-7, with 10 bases lining up with TRBD2. The germline CDR1 and CDR2 sequences are SGHNT and YENEEA. V was pared by 5 bases and J by 2 bases, with 12 bases of the junction left unmatched. CDR3 size: 17 residues. The CDR3 sequence is CASSRGLAGANAYEQYF. CDR3 nucleotide sequence: TGTGCCAGCAGCAGGGGTCTAGCGGGGGCGAACGCCTACGAGCAGTACTTC.

The chain employs TRBV30 and TRBJ1-2; the D gene is possibly TRBD1 (6 bases). The CDR3 length is 13 residues. Trimming removed 4 bases at V and 7 bases at J, with 16 bases between. Germline V lookup: CDR1 GTSNPN, CDR2 SVGIG (reference sequence). The CDR3 protein is CAWTHGGASGYTF. In nucleotides, the CDR3 is TGTGCCTGGACCCACGGGGGGGCAAGTGGCTACACCTTC.

This sequence joins TRBV6-5 and TRBJ2-7, with a tentative D call TRBD2 (6 bases). Germline CDR1 MNHEY, CDR2 SVGAGI. The CDR3 extends over 14 amino acids. This CDR3 is CASREGDLDYEQYF. In DNA, the CDR3 is TGTGCTAGCCGTGAAGGGGACTTGGACTACGAGCAGTACTTC.

CDR3 in amino acids: CASSHKWTSGNNEQFF. CDR3 nucleotides: TGTGCCAGCAGCCACAAGTGGACTAGCGGGAACAATGAGCAGTTCTTC. The rearrangement uses TRBV14 and TRBJ2-1; 12 positions agree with TRBD2. CDR1 SGHDN and CDR2 FVKESK come from the germline V gene. After removal of 3 bases from V and 5 bases from J, the junction contained 5 bases not matched to a gene. This CDR3 has 16 residues.

Here the CDR3 reads CASGGYQPQHF. The CDR3 DNA reads as TGTGCCAGCGGTGGATATCAGCCCCAGCATTTT. This sequence joins TRBV27 and TRBJ1-5; D gene unclear. Trimming removed 8 bases from V and 5 bases from J, with 7 bases in between. The CDR3 sequence is 11 residues long. Germline V lookup: CDR1 MNHEY, CDR2 SMNVEV (reference sequence).

The V gene is TRBV7-9, the J gene TRBJ2-7; unclear D gene. CDR1 SEHNR and CDR2 FQNEAQ come from the germline V gene (reference sequence). V lost 1 base and J 1 base, leaving 8 bases between the germline ends. This CDR3 comprises 14 residues. CDR3 in amino acids: CASSLEAASYEQYF. CDR3 DNA: TGTGCCAGCAGCTTAGAGGCCGCATCCTACGAGCAGTACTTC.

The CDR3 protein is CASSQHSGGGYGYTF. The CDR3 nucleotides read TGCGCCAGCAGCCAACATTCCGGGGGGGGCTACGGCTACACCTTC. V is TRBV4-1 and J is TRBJ1-2; perhaps TRBD1 as D (6 bases). Trimming took 2 bases from V and 8 from J, leaving 18 bases between them. This CDR3 has 15 residues. The germline V gene has CDR1 MGHRA and CDR2 YSYEKL.

This chain uses TRBV4-1 with TRBJ2-7, with TRBD1 matching over 8 bases. The CDR3 is 15 residues long. Germline CDR1 and CDR2: MGHRA and YSYEKL. V was pared by 1 base and J by 2 bases, with 4 bases of the junction left unmatched. The CDR3 is CASSQGTGYTYEQYF. CDR3 DNA sequence: TGCGCCAGCAGCCAAGGGACAGGGTACACCTACGAGCAGTACTTC.

V usage is TRBV6-5 and J usage is TRBJ1-3; 8 bases match TRBD1. The junction had 4 bases not matched to a gene; V was cut back by 4 bases and J by 2 bases. This CDR3 contains 15 residues. Germline CDR1 MNHEY, CDR2 SVGAGI. The CDR3 DNA is TGTGCCAGCAGTTTGCAGGGGGCGACTGGAAACACCATATATTTT. The encoded protein is CASSLQGATGNTIYF.